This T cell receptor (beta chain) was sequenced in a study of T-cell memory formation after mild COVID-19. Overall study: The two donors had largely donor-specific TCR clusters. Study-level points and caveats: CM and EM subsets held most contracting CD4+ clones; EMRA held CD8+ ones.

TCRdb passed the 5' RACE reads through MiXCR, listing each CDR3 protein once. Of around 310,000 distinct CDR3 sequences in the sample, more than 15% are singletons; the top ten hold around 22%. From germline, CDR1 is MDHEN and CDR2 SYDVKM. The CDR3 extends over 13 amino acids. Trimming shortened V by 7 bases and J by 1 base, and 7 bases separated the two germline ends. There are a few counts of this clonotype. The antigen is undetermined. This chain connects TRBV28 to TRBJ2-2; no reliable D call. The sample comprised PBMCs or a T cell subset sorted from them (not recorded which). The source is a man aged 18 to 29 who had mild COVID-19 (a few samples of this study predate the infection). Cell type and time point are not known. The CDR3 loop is CASKPGNTGELFF. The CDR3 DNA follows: TGTGCCAGCAAACCGGGGAACACCGGGGAGCTGTTTTTT.